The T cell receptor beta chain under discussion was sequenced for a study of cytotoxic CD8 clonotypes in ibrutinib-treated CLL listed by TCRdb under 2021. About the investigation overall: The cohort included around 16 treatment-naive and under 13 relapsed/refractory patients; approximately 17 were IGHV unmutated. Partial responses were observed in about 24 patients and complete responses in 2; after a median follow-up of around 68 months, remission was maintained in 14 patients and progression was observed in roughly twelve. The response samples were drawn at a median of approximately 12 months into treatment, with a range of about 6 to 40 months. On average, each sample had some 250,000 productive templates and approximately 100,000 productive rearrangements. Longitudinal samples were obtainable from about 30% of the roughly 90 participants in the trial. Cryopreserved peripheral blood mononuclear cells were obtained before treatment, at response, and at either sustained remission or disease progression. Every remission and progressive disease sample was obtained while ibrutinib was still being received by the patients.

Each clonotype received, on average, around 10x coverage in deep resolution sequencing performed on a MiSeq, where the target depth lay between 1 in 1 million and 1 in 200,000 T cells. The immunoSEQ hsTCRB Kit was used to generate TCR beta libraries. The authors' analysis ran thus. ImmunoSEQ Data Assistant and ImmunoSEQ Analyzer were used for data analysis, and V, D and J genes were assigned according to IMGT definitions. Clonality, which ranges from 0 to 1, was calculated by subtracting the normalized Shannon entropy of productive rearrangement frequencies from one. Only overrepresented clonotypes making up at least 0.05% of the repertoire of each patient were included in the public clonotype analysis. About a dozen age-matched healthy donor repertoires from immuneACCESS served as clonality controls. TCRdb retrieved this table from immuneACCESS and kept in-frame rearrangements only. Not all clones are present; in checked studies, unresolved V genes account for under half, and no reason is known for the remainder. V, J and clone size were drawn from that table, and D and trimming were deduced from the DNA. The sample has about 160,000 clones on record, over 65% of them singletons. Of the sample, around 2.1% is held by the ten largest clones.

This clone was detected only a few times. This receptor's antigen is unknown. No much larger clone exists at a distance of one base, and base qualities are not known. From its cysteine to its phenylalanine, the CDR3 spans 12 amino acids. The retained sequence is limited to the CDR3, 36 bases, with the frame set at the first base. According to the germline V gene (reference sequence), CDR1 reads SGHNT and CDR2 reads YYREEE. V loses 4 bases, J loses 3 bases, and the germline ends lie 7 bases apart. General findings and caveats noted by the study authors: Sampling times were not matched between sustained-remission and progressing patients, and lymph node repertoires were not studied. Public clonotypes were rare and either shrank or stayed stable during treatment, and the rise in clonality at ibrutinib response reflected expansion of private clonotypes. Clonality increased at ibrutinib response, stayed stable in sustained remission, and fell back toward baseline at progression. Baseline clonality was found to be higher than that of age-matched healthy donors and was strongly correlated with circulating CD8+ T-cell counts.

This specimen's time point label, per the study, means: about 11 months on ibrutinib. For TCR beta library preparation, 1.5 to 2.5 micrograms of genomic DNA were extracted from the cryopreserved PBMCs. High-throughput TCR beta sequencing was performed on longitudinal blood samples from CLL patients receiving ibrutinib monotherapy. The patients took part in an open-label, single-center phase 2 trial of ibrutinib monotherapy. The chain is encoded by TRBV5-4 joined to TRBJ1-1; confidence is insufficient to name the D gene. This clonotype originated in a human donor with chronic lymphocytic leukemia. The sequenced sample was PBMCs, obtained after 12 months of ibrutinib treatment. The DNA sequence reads TGTGCCAGCAGCCTGGTGGACACTGAAGCTTTCTTT. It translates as CASSLVDTEAFF.